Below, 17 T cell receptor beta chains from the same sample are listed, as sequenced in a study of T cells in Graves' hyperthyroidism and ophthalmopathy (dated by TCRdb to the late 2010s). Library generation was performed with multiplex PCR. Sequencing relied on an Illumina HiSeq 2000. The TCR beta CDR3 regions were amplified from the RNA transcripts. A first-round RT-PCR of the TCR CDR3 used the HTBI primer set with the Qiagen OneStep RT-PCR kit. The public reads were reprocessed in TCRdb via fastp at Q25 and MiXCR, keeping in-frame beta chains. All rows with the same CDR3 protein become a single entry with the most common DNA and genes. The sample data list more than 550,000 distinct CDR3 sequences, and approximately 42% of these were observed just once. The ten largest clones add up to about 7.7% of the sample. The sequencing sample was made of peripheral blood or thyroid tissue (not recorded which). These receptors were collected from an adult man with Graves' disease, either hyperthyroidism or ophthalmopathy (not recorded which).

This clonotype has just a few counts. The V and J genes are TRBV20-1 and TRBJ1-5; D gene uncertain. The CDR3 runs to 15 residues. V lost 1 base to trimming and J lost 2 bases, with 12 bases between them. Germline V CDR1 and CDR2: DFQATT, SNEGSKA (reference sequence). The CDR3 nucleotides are TGCAGTGCTAGAGTAGGGCAGGCTGGCAATCAGCCCCAGCATTTT. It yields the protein CSARVGQAGNQPQHF.

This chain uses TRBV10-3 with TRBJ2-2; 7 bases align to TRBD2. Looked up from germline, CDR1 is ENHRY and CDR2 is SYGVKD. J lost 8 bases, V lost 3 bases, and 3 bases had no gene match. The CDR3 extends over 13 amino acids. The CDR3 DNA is TGTGCCATCAGTGACCTACTAGCGGGGGAGCTGTTTTTT. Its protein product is CAISDLLAGELFF.

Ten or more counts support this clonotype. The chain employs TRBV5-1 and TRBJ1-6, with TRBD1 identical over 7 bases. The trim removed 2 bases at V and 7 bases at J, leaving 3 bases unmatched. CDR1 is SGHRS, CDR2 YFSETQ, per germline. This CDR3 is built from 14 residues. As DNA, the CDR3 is TGCGCCAGCAGCTTTGGGGACAGAAATTCACCCCTCCACTTT. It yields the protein CASSFGDRNSPLHF.

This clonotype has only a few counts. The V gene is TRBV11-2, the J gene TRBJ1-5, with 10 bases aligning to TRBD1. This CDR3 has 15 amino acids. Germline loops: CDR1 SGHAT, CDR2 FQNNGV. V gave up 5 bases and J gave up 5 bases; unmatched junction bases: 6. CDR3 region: CASSLGQGIDQPQHF. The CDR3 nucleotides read TGTGCCAGCAGCCTGGGACAGGGGATCGATCAGCCCCAGCATTTT.

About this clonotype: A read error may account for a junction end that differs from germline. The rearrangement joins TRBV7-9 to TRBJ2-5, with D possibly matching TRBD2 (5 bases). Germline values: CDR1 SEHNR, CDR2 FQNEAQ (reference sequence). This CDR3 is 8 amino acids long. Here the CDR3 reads CASSQEGF. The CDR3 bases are TGCGCCAGCAGCCAAGAGGGTTTC.

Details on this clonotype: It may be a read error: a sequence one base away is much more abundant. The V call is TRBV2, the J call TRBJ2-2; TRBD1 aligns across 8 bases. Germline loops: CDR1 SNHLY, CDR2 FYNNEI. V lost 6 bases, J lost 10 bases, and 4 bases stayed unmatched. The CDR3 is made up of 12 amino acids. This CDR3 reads CASRTGAEELFF. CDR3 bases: TGTGCCAGCAGGACAGGGGCCGAGGAGCTGTTTTTT.

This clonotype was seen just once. The CDR3 here is CSGEAVETQYF. The CDR3 DNA reads TGCAGCGGGGAGGCCGTGGAGACCCAGTACTTC. V and J are TRBV29-1 and TRBJ2-5; maybe TRBD2 (6 bases). This CDR3 comprises 11 residues. Trimming removed 7 bases from V and 5 bases from J, with 11 bases in between. Germline values: CDR1 SQVTM, CDR2 ANQGSEA. The full variable domain, in which reference TRBV29-1 and TRBJ2-5 provide the parts outside the CDR3, is SAVISQKPSRDICQRGTSLTIQCQVDSQVTMMFWYRQQPGQSLTLIATANQGSEATYESGFVIDKFPISRPNLTFSTLTVSNMSPEDSSIYLCSGEAVETQYFGPGTRLLVL.

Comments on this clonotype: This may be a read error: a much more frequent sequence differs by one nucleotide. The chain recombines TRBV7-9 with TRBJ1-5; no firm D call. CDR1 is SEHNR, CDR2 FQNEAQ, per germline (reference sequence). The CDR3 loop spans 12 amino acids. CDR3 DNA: TGTGTCAGCAGCAAAGACAATCAGCCCCAGCATTTT. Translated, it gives CVSSKDNQPQHF.

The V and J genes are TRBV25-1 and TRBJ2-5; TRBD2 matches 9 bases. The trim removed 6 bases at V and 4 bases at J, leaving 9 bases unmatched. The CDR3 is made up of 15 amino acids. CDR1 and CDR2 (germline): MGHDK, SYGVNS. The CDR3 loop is CASSSIAGAGETQYF. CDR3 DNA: TGTGCCAGCAGCTCCATAGCGGGAGCGGGAGAGACCCAGTACTTC. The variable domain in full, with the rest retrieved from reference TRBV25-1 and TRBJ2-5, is EADIYQTPRYLVIGTGKKITLECSQTMGHDKMYWYQQDPGMELHLIHYSYGVNSTEKGDLSSESTVSRIRTEHFPLTLESARPSHTSQYLCASSSIAGAGETQYFGPGTRLLVL.

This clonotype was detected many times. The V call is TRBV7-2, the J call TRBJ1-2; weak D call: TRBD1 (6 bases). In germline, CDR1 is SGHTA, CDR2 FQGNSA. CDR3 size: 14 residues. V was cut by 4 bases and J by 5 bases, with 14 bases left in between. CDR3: CASSSWTDEYGYTF. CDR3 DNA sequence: TGTGCCAGCAGCTCTTGGACAGATGAATATGGCTACACCTTC.

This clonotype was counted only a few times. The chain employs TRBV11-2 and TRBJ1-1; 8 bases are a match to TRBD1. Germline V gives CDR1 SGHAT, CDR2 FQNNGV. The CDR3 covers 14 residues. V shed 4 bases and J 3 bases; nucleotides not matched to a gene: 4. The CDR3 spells CASSWDRSDTEAFF. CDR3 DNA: TGTGCCAGCAGCTGGGACAGGTCTGACACTGAAGCTTTCTTT.

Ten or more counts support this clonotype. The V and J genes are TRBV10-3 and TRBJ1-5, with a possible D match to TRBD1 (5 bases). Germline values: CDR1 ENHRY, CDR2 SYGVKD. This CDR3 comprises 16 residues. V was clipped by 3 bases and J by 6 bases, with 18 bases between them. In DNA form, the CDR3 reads TGTGCCATCAGTGACGGCAGGGATCGGTCTAGTCAGCCCCAGCATTTT. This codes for CAISDGRDRSSQPQHF.

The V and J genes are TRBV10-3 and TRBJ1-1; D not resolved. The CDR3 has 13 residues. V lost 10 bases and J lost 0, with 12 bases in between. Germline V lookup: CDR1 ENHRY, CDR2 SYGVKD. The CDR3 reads CASREGMNTEAFF. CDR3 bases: TGTGCCAGCAGAGAGGGAATGAACACTGAAGCTTTCTTT.

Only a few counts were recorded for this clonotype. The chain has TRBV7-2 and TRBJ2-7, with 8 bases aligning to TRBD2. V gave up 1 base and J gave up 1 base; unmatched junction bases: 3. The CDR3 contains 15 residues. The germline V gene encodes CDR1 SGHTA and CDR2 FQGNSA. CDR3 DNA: TGTGCCAGCAGCTTAGAACTAGCGGTATCCTACGAGCAGTACTTC. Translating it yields CASSLELAVSYEQYF.

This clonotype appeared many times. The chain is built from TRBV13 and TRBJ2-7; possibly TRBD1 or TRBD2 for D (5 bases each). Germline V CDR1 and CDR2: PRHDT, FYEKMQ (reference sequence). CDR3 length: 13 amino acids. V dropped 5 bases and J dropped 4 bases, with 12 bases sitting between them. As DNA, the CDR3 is TGTGCCAGCAGCCGCTCCGGGACGTACGAGCAGTACTTC. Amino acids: CASSRSGTYEQYF.

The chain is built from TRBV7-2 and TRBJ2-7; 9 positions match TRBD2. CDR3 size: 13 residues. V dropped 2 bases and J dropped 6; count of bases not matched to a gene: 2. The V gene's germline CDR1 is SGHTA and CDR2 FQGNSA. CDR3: CASSLLAGVEQYF. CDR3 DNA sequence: TGTGCCAGCAGCTTATTAGCGGGAGTCGAGCAGTACTTC.

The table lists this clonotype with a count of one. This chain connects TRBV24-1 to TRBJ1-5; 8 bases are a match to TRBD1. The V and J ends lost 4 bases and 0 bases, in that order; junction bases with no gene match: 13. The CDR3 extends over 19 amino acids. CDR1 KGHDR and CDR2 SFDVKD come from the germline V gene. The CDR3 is CATSDPGRTGPYSNQPQHF. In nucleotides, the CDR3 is TGTGCCACCAGTGACCCCGGACGGACAGGGCCTTATAGCAATCAGCCCCAGCATTTT.